The T cell receptor (beta chain) under discussion was sequenced for a study of blood T cell repertoires in COVID-19. Produced via immunoSEQ multiplex PCR; TCRdb's table is partial and in-frame only. The repertoire holds 200,000 to 250,000 clones, 82% seen once, with roughly 5.1% in the top ten. Germline V CDR1 and CDR2: SGHKS, YYEKEE (reference sequence). Trimming at V came to 0 bases and at J to 3 bases, leaving 0 bases not matched to a gene. CDR3 length: 14 residues. This sequence originates from a woman aged 70-85 years with COVID-19, enrolled during active disease. Input material: peripheral blood. The chain couples TRBV5-5 to TRBJ2-7; the match to TRBD2 covers 10 bases. The CDR3 DNA reads as TGTGCCAGCAGCTTGGCTAGCGGGGGCTACGAGCAGTACTTC. Translation gives CASSLASGGYEQYF.